The 6 T cell receptor beta chains given below trace back to one sample, sequenced in a study of T cells in Graves' hyperthyroidism and ophthalmopathy. Amplified regions were TCR beta CDR3 sequences from RNA transcripts. Carried out on the TCR CDR3, a first-round RT-PCR used the HTBI primer set. TCRdb itself ran the multiplex PCR reads through MiXCR, one entry per CDR3 protein. In the table there are under 400,000 distinct CDR3 sequences, 15% to 20% of which are singletons. Sequencing was carried out using blood. These receptors all stem from a woman aged 50 to 60 with Graves' hyperthyroidism.

This clonotype was seen many times. The V call is TRBV6-2 or TRBV6-3, the J call TRBJ2-3, with 7 bases matching TRBD2. The CDR3 has 16 amino acids. The trim removed 5 bases at V and 8 bases at J, leaving 16 bases unmatched. CDR1 is MNHEY, CDR2 SVGEGT, per germline. CDR3 DNA sequence: TGTGCCAGCAGTCTAGAGCGGGACGGGCAAATCGGTACGCAGTATTTT. Protein product: CASSLERDGQIGTQYF.

This clonotype has a count of ten or more. The gene calls are TRBV6-1 and TRBJ2-5; D not certain. Trimming took off 0 bases at V and 0 bases at J, with 8 bases between the two ends. The CDR3 sequence is 15 residues long. Germline CDR1 MNHNS, CDR2 SASEGT. CDR3 coding DNA: TGTGCCAGCAGTGAAGCCGGCACGTACCAAGAGACCCAGTACTTC. Encoded protein: CASSEAGTYQETQYF.

The chain carries TRBV6-2 or TRBV6-3 and TRBJ2-1, with D perhaps being TRBD1 or TRBD2 (6 bases each). The germline CDR1 and CDR2 sequences are MNHEY and SVGEGT. The CDR3 has 18 residues. V shed 0 bases and J shed 0 bases, with 15 bases lying between them. This CDR3 reads CASSYSSGAPFSYNEQFF. CDR3 bases: TGTGCCAGCAGTTACTCATCGGGGGCCCCTTTCTCCTACAATGAGCAGTTCTTC.

At least ten counts were recorded for this clonotype. The chain carries TRBV5-5 and TRBJ1-2, with D possibly being TRBD1 (5 bases). Between the trimmed V and J ends, which lost 1 base and 0 bases, there was a span of 16 bases. The CDR3 contains 17 residues. The germline V gene has CDR1 SGHKS and CDR2 YYEKEE (reference sequence). The CDR3 spells CASSLLMGVTANYGYTF. DNA of the CDR3: TGTGCCAGCAGCTTGCTTATGGGGGTAACAGCTAACTATGGCTACACCTTC.

This clonotype was counted a few times. The chain combines TRBV20-1 with TRBJ1-1; D might be TRBD1 (6 bases). This CDR3 spans 13 amino acids. Trimming stripped 0 bases from V and 6 bases from J, with 11 bases between. Germline V gene sequence: CDR1 DFQATT, CDR2 SNEGSKA (reference sequence). In nucleotides, the CDR3 is TGCAGTGCTAGAGATACAGGGTTCGCTGAAGCTTTCTTT. This encodes CSARDTGFAEAFF.

This clonotype has more than one count but fewer than ten. V and J are TRBV7-9 and TRBJ2-4; a weak D match, TRBD2 (7 bases). Germline V lookup: CDR1 SEHNR, CDR2 FQNEAQ (reference sequence). The V gene lost 6 bases and the J gene lost 2 bases, with 14 bases spanning the gap. The CDR3 totals 15 residues. The CDR3 sequence: CASRDKGGTKNIQYF. The CDR3 region has the DNA TGTGCCAGCAGAGATAAGGGGGGGACCAAAAACATTCAGTACTTC.